This T cell receptor beta chain is drawn from a study of a mutant IDH1 vaccine in newly diagnosed glioma. This clone was seen only once. Its target is unknown. This sample's time point: week 35, safety follow-up. Every single dose of the vaccine, 300 ug of mutant IDH1 20-mer peptide, came with topical imiquimod. In germline, CDR1 is SQVTM, CDR2 ANQGSEA. With 6 bases removed from V and 3 bases from J, the gap between germline ends came to 19 bases. This CDR3 contains 15 residues. Assay: immunoSEQ multiplex PCR; the TCRdb copy retains only in-frame clones and omits some. The table lists approximately 41,000 clones, around 87% of them singletons.

The rearrangement joins TRBV29-1 to TRBJ2-3, with D perhaps TRBD1 or TRBD2 (5 bases each). Sequenced material: PBMCs, taken from a glioma patient whose treatment included an IDH1 peptide vaccine. This clonotype originated in a man aged 40-50 years with glioma. The CDR3 DNA is TGCAGCGTGAGGTTCGCCGGGACGAGTACAGATACGCAGTATTTT. Its protein is CSVRFAGTSTDTQYF.